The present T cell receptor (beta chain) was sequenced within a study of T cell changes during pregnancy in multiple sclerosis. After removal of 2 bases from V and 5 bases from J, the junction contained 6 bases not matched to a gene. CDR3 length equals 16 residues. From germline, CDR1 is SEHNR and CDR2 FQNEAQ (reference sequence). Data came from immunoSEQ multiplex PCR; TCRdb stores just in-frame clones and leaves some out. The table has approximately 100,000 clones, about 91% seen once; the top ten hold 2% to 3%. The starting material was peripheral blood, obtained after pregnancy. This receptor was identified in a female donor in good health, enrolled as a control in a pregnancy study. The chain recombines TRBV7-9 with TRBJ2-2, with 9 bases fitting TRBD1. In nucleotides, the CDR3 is TGTGCCAGCAGCTTACCGGGACAGGGAAAGACCGGGGAGCTGTTTTTT. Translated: CASSLPGQGKTGELFF.